One and the same sample provided the 6 T cell receptor beta chains below, sequenced in a study of Graves' ophthalmopathy and Graves' hyperthyroidism (dated by TCRdb to 2016 to 2018). The listed sequencing device is Illumina HiSeq 2000. TCR beta CDR3 regions were amplified from RNA transcripts for repertoire sequencing. A first-round RT-PCR used HTBI primers with the Qiagen OneStep RT-PCR kit, followed by a second-round multiplex PCR, size selection and purification. TCRdb reran the public reads through fastp at Q25 and MiXCR, keeping productive beta chains. Each entry merges the rows of one CDR3 protein and shows their most common DNA and genes. A total of approximately 700,000 distinct CDR3 sequences appear in this sample, roughly two fifths of them only once. The ten largest clones take up less than 55% of the sample. What was sequenced was peripheral blood. These receptors were taken from an adult man with Graves' ophthalmopathy.

In its sample, this clonotype was seen a few times. A junction end diverges from the germline sequence, so it may reflect a read error. The J gene is TRBJ1-2, the V gene TRBV10-3; D call uncertain. CDR1 ENHRY and CDR2 SYGVKD come from the germline V gene. The CDR3 length is 14 residues. DNA of the CDR3: TGTGCCAGCAGTTTATCCCCAGTTTCCTATGGCTACACCTTC. Translation: CASSLSPVSYGYTF.

This clonotype has a count of ten or more. The rearrangement joins TRBV20-1 to TRBJ2-5; weak D call: TRBD2 (7 bases). Trimming shortened V by 3 bases and J by 8 bases, and 19 bases separated the two germline ends. The germline V gene has CDR1 DFQATT and CDR2 SNEGSKA (reference sequence). CDR3 length: 14 amino acids. CDR3 DNA: TGCAGTGCTAGTTTATACAGGGAGGGTGGCACCCAGTACTTC. Amino acids: CSASLYREGGTQYF.

Comments on this clonotype: A single base separates this from a much larger clone, so it may be a read error. The chain has TRBV11-2 and TRBJ2-7; perhaps TRBD1 as D (6 bases). This CDR3 has 13 residues. The germline V and J ends were trimmed by 0 bases and 5 bases, with 8 bases remaining between them. CDR1 is SGHAT, CDR2 FQNNGV, per germline. DNA for the CDR3: TGTGCCAGCAGCTTAGACAGGGGCAACGAGCAGTACTTC. The encoded protein is CASSLDRGNEQYF.

This clonotype was seen more than once but under ten times. The rearrangement joins TRBV9 to TRBJ1-2; no definite D call. This CDR3 contains 15 residues. Looked up from germline, CDR1 is SGDLS and CDR2 is YYNGEE. Between the trimmed V and J ends, which lost 0 bases and 0 bases, there was a span of 9 bases. This CDR3 reads CASSVEPATNYGYTF. CDR3 bases: TGTGCCAGCAGCGTAGAGCCGGCTACTAACTATGGCTACACCTTC.

This chain connects TRBV10-3 to TRBJ2-6, with D maybe TRBD2 (5 bases). The V gene lost 7 bases and the J gene lost 4 bases, with 14 bases spanning the gap. The V gene's germline CDR1 is ENHRY and CDR2 SYGVKD. The CDR3 is 15 residues long. The CDR3, as DNA: TGTGCCATCAATTCGGGATCCACCGGGGCCAACGTCCTGACTTTC. Protein: CAINSGSTGANVLTF.

This clonotype occurred many times. V gene TRBV15 combines with J gene TRBJ1-4, with TRBD1 matching 7 bases. CDR1 is LNHNV, CDR2 YYDKDF, per germline (reference sequence). V lost 3 bases and J lost 5; bases outside the gene matches: 3. The CDR3 consists of 14 residues. DNA of the CDR3: TGTGCCACCAGCAGCGGACAGGCCAATGAAAAACTGTTTTTT. Translating gives CATSSGQANEKLFF.